These 24 T cell receptor beta chains share one sample of origin, sequenced in a study of cytomegalovirus exposure and HLA in healthy donors. The primer mix had 60 Vbeta and 13 Jbeta primers. Assay used: immunoSEQ multiplex PCR; TCRdb lists only in-frame clones, some missing. The sample includes about 160,000 clones, roughly 80% of them seen just once. Sequenced material: PBMCs. The source is a man aged 25-45 years in good health and CMV-seropositive.

This chain connects TRBV15 to TRBJ2-7, with a possible D match to TRBD1 (5 bases). Trimming left V 0 bases short and J 3 bases short, with 9 bases between. Germline V CDR1 and CDR2: LNHNV, YYDKDF (reference sequence). The CDR3 runs 14 residues. The CDR3 is CATSRDRDGYEQYF. The CDR3 DNA reads TGTGCCACCAGCAGAGACAGGGATGGCTACGAGCAGTACTTC.

The chain combines TRBV19 with TRBJ1-2; no reliable D call. The CDR3 is 14 residues long. V lost 4 bases, J lost 3 bases, and 12 bases lay in between. Germline CDR1 reads LNHDA; CDR2 reads SQIVND (reference sequence). CDR3 sequence reads: CASSNPPSDYGYTF. The CDR3 DNA reads TGTGCCAGTAGTAATCCCCCTTCGGACTATGGCTACACCTTC.

This chain connects TRBV27 to TRBJ2-7, with 9 positions matching TRBD1. Germline V gene lookup returns CDR1 MNHEY and CDR2 SMNVEV (reference sequence). There are 16 residues in the CDR3. The J segment lost 5 bases and the V segment lost 4 bases, leaving 12 bases of the junction unmatched. CDR3 loop: CASSSLQGAQKDEQYF. In nucleotides, the CDR3 is TGTGCCAGCAGTTCACTACAGGGGGCCCAAAAGGACGAGCAGTACTTC.

The DNA of the CDR3 is TGCGCCAGCAGCTTGGGACTAGCGGGGGGATTCTCCTACAATGAGCAGTTCTTC. Protein product: CASSLGLAGGFSYNEQFF. The V call is TRBV5-1, the J call TRBJ2-1; the match to TRBD2 covers 13 bases. The J segment lost 0 bases and the V segment lost 0 bases, leaving 3 bases of the junction unmatched. Germline CDR1 is SGHRS and CDR2 is YFSETQ. This CDR3 has 18 residues.

J is TRBJ2-1 and V is TRBV2, with D perhaps TRBD1 (7 bases). Per germline, CDR1 SNHLY and CDR2 FYNNEI. Trimming left V 6 bases short and J 8 bases short, with 20 bases between. This CDR3 has 15 amino acids. The DNA of the CDR3 is TGTGCCAGCAGACTTCGTACTCGCAGGGGGGATGAGCAGTTCTTC. Its protein is CASRLRTRRGDEQFF.

This chain joins TRBV5-1 and TRBJ1-5; D might be TRBD1 (5 bases). The length of the CDR3 is 14 residues. Germline assignment: CDR1 SGHRS and CDR2 YFSETQ. V was cut by 2 bases and J by 6 bases, with 12 bases left in between. The CDR3 sequence is CASSFGGGGQPQHF. The CDR3 nucleotides read TGCGCCAGCAGCTTTGGGGGAGGAGGTCAGCCCCAGCATTTT.

For the CDR3, the DNA is TGTGCCAGCAGCTCGAGGGGACAGGGTGGCTACACCTTC. Its protein product is CASSSRGQGGYTF. The rearrangement links TRBV13 to TRBJ1-2; 9 positions agree with TRBD1. The CDR3 length is 13 residues. Germline-derived CDR1 and CDR2 are PRHDT and FYEKMQ (reference sequence). With 4 bases clipped from V and 7 bases from J, the junction kept 4 bases outside the gene matches.

The rearrangement links TRBV6-6 to TRBJ1-1; D is undetermined. In germline, CDR1 is MNHNY, CDR2 SVGAGI (reference sequence). The CDR3 extends over 15 amino acids. V was clipped by 7 bases and J by 1 base, with 16 bases between them. CDR3 bases: TGTGCCAGCATGGCCCCTGGTCTTGAGAACACTGAAGCTTTCTTT. Translation: CASMAPGLENTEAFF.

J is TRBJ1-1 and V is TRBV20-1; TRBD1 might be the D (6 bases). The CDR3 consists of 11 residues. Trimming left V 6 bases short and J 8 bases short, with 13 bases between. Germline CDR1 and CDR2: DFQATT and SNEGSKA (reference sequence). The CDR3 nucleotides are TGCAGTGCCAATGACAGGATGGAAGCTTTCTTT. This gives the protein CSANDRMEAFF.

V gene TRBV2 combines with J gene TRBJ2-2; weak D call: TRBD2 (5 bases). With 8 bases removed from V and 7 bases from J, the gap between germline ends came to 11 bases. The germline V gene encodes CDR1 SNHLY and CDR2 FYNNEI. This CDR3 region has 12 residues. CDR3 loop: CASRGQVGELFF. CDR3 coding DNA: TGTGCCAGCCGAGGGCAGGTCGGGGAGCTGTTTTTT.

The chain joins TRBV4-1 to TRBJ1-5, with 7 positions matching TRBD1. The CDR3 is 13 amino acids. V lost 4 bases to trimming and J lost 5 bases; unmatched junction nucleotides: 2. Germline V gives CDR1 MGHRA, CDR2 YSYEKL. The CDR3 bases are TGCGCCAGCAGCCGTGACAGGGATCAGCCCCAGCATTTT. Protein sequence: CASSRDRDQPQHF.

The gene calls are TRBV19 and TRBJ1-6, with 7 bases fitting TRBD1. This CDR3 has 13 residues. Germline V CDR1 and CDR2: LNHDA, SQIVND (reference sequence). The trim removed 8 bases at V and 11 bases at J, leaving 9 bases unmatched. The CDR3 DNA sequence: TGTGCCAGTGCCGGGACAGATAAGGCACCCCTCCACTTT. Protein: CASAGTDKAPLHF.

The gene calls are TRBV6-7 and TRBJ1-2; D is undetermined. TRBV6-7 is recorded as an ORF, its role being uncertain. CDR3 size: 13 residues. V was trimmed by 0 bases and J by 6 bases, leaving 8 bases between them. The CDR3 nucleotides are TGTGCCAGCAGTTACTCGCGGGGAGATGGCTACACCTTC. Protein product: CASSYSRGDGYTF.

This chain uses TRBV5-1 with TRBJ2-7, with 7 bases fitting TRBD1. Germline V CDR1 and CDR2: SGHRS, YFSETQ. The junction had 9 bases not matched to a gene; V was cut back by 4 bases and J by 5 bases. The CDR3 runs to 14 residues. CDR3 in amino acids: CASSPTGSFHEQYF. CDR3 nucleotide sequence: TGCGCCAGCAGCCCGACAGGGAGCTTCCACGAGCAGTACTTC.

V and J are TRBV9 and TRBJ1-5; D ambiguous. V gave up 4 bases and J gave up 0 bases, with 8 bases separating them. This CDR3 comprises 14 residues. Looked up from germline, CDR1 is SGDLS and CDR2 is YYNGEE. The CDR3 sequence: CASSPGVSNQPQHF. The DNA of the CDR3 is TGTGCCAGCAGCCCCGGGGTTAGCAATCAGCCCCAGCATTTT.

The chain carries TRBV2 and TRBJ2-2; 7 bases line up with TRBD1. Germline loops: CDR1 SNHLY, CDR2 FYNNEI. The CDR3 contains 18 residues. V shed 2 bases, J shed 4 bases, and the junction held 13 bases outside the gene matches. CDR3 DNA: TGTGCCAGCAGTGAAATTCTTTCGACAGGGTTTGGCACCGGGGAGCTGTTTTTT. Protein product: CASSEILSTGFGTGELFF.

This clone was counted only a few times. The genes are TRBV7-6 and TRBJ2-6, with 13 positions matching TRBD2. The CDR3 totals 18 residues. Trimming cost V 3 bases and J 0 bases; bases outside gene matches: 2. Germline assignment: CDR1 SGHVS and CDR2 FNYEAQ. CDR3 coding DNA: TGTGCCAGCAGCTTCGGACTAGCGGGGGCCTCTGGGGCCAACGTCCTGACTTTC. Translated: CASSFGLAGASGANVLTF.

The chain links TRBV6-1 to TRBJ1-6; no definite D call. CDR1 and CDR2 from the germline V gene are MNHNS and SASEGT. The CDR3 has 15 amino acids. With 1 base removed from V and 7 bases from J, the gap between germline ends came to 11 bases. The CDR3 spells CASSEVTVRNSPLHF. The DNA for the CDR3 is TGTGCCAGCAGTGAAGTCACGGTACGGAATTCACCCCTCCACTTT.

This chain uses TRBV5-1 with TRBJ1-6, with D perhaps matching TRBD1 (6 bases). With 0 bases removed from V and 6 bases from J, the gap between germline ends came to 7 bases. In germline, CDR1 is SGHRS, CDR2 YFSETQ. The CDR3 is made up of 14 amino acids. CDR3 nucleotide sequence: TGCGCCAGCAGCTTGGGACAGGTTAATTCACCCCTCCACTTT. Translating it yields CASSLGQVNSPLHF.

The chain joins TRBV11-1 to TRBJ1-1; 7 bases are shared with TRBD1. The germline gives CDR1 SGHAT, CDR2 FQDESV (reference sequence). V lost 5 bases and J lost 1; bases outside the gene matches: 7. The CDR3 has 15 residues. The chain's CDR3 is CASSPGDSRNTEAFF. In nucleotides, the CDR3 is TGTGCCAGCAGCCCCGGGGACAGTAGGAACACTGAAGCTTTCTTT.

The chain recombines TRBV18 with TRBJ2-7, with a tentative D call TRBD1 (5 bases). CDR1 is KGHSH, CDR2 LQKENI, per germline. V lost 2 bases, J lost 5 bases, and 7 bases lay in between. The length of the CDR3 is 12 residues. CDR3 protein: CASSPDSHEQYF. In DNA, the CDR3 is TGTGCCAGCTCACCAGACAGCCACGAGCAGTACTTC.

The chain joins TRBV11-2 to TRBJ2-7; 9 positions agree with TRBD1. The V gene's germline CDR1 is SGHAT and CDR2 FQNNGV. The CDR3 length is 14 residues. V lost 5 bases and J lost 6; bases outside the gene matches: 8. The CDR3 sequence is CASSKPGQGTEQYF. The CDR3 DNA follows: TGTGCCAGCAGCAAACCGGGACAGGGTACCGAGCAGTACTTC.

CDR3 DNA sequence: TGTGCCAGCAGCCCGGGACAGATGAACACTGAAGCTTTCTTT. Its protein product is CASSPGQMNTEAFF. This chain links TRBV7-6 with TRBJ1-1; TRBD1 matches at 7 bases. CDR1 and CDR2 from the germline V gene are SGHVS and FNYEAQ. The CDR3 loop spans 14 amino acids. After removal of 5 bases from V and 0 bases from J, the junction contained 3 bases not matched to a gene. Using reference TRBV7-6 and TRBJ1-1 for the parts outside the CDR3, the full variable domain is GAGVSQSPRYKVTKRGQDVALRCDPISGHVSLYWYRQALGQGPEFLTYFNYEAQQDKSGLPNDRFSAERPEGSISTLTIQRTEQRDSAMYRCASSPGQMNTEAFFGQGTRLTVV.

The chain couples TRBV7-3 to TRBJ1-1; D is undetermined. The germline CDR1 and CDR2 sequences are SGHTA and FQGTGA. The CDR3 runs 13 residues. Trimming cost V 4 bases and J 0 bases, with 6 bases left between them. CDR3 coding DNA: TGTGCCAGCAGCTACGAGATGAACACTGAAGCTTTCTTT. Protein product: CASSYEMNTEAFF.